A single TCR beta chain is shown here with its context. Participant reports of clinical history set cohort assignment. This entry belongs to a study of blood T cell repertoires in COVID-19. Whole-study context: Nucleic acid was either cDNA or gDNA, and it came from T cells, B-cell-depleted T cells, or PBMCs.

Profiling relied on immunoSEQ multiplex PCR, and the TCRdb table lists in-frame clones only, not all of them. This table has 160,000 or so clones, roughly 87% appearing once. CDR3 length equals 15 residues. Germline values: CDR1 SGDLS, CDR2 YYNGEE. Deletions cut 2 bases from V and 6 bases from J, with 17 bases between. Sequences were obtained from PBMCs or T cells enriched from blood (not recorded which). This rearrangement joins TRBV9 to TRBJ1-2; D gene uncertain. The sequence was obtained from a human donor with acute COVID-19. The donor label of this sample is uncertain. The CDR3, as DNA: TGTGCCAGCAGCGTGTCGGGTCGCGGGAGGGATGGCTACACCTTC. Translating it yields CASSVSGRGRDGYTF.